These 29 T cell receptor beta chains were sequenced from one sample in a study of blood T cell repertoires in COVID-19 (dated by TCRdb to between 2020 and 2021). Library preparation was by the immunoSEQ multiplex PCR assay. TCRdb re-hosts the immuneACCESS table, in-frame sequences only. Its copies lack some clones; in the studies checked, an unresolved V gene accounts for under half of them, and the cause for the rest is not known. The sample contains about 110,000 clones, about 80% of them found a single time. The ten top clones hold 6% to 7% of the sample. Sequencing was performed on peripheral blood. The receptors originated from a woman aged 45-60 years with acute or convalescent COVID-19.

The V and J genes are TRBV29-1 and TRBJ2-5; D possibly corresponds to TRBD1 (6 bases). Looked up from germline, CDR1 is SQVTM and CDR2 is ANQGSEA. The CDR3 is 14 residues long. Trimming cost V 7 bases and J 3 bases, with 18 bases left between them. The CDR3: CSAWTAGVKETQYF. The CDR3 DNA reads as TGCAGCGCCTGGACGGCAGGGGTTAAAGAGACCCAGTACTTC.

The chain combines TRBV5-1 with TRBJ1-5; a weak D match, TRBD1 (5 bases). The germline V gene has CDR1 SGHRS and CDR2 YFSETQ. This CDR3 has 15 residues. The V end was cut by 0 bases, the J end by 1 base, with 8 bases between. The CDR3 bases are TGCGCCAGCAGCTTGGCGGGGGTGAGCAATCAGCCCCAGCATTTT. Encoded protein: CASSLAGVSNQPQHF.

The rearrangement uses TRBV6-5 and TRBJ2-4, with 8 bases that match TRBD2. The CDR3 totals 15 residues. Germline CDR1 and CDR2: MNHEY and SVGAGI. After removal of 4 bases from V and 4 bases from J, the junction contained 6 bases not matched to a gene. CDR3 residues: CASSSPGGTKNIQYF. The CDR3 bases are TGTGCCAGCAGTTCCCCGGGAGGGACGAAAAACATTCAGTACTTC.

This clone was recorded only once. This chain connects TRBV7-6 to TRBJ1-2; TRBD1 aligns across 7 bases. The CDR3 loop spans 14 amino acids. Germline trimming cut 3 bases from V and 7 bases from J; bases unmatched to any gene: 8. Germline V lookup: CDR1 SGHVS, CDR2 FNYEAQ. For the CDR3, the DNA is TGTGCCAGCAGCTTGGGCAGGGGGATCGGTGGCTACACCTTC. Protein sequence: CASSLGRGIGGYTF. The complete variable domain, with remaining parts taken from reference TRBV7-6 and TRBJ1-2, reads GAGVSQSPRYKVTKRGQDVALRCDPISGHVSLYWYRQALGQGPEFLTYFNYEAQQDKSGLPNDRFSAERPEGSISTLTIQRTEQRDSAMYRCASSLGRGIGGYTFGSGTRLTVV.

The chain combines TRBV3-1 (or the pseudogene TRBV3-2) with TRBJ1-2; D uncertain. The CDR3 consists of 13 residues. Looked up from germline, CDR1 is LGHDT and CDR2 is YNNKEL (reference sequence). V dropped 5 bases and J dropped 0 bases, with 7 bases sitting between them. The CDR3 nucleotides are TGTGCCAGCAGCGACCGGGCTAACTATGGCTACACCTTC. It is translated as CASSDRANYGYTF.

The chain recombines TRBV28 with TRBJ1-2; 9 bases are shared with TRBD1. V was clipped by 8 bases and J by 8 bases; unmatched bases: 3. This CDR3 is built from 11 residues. Germline V gene data show CDR1 as MDHEN and CDR2 as SYDVKM. CDR3 in amino acids: CASGQGIGYTF. The DNA for the CDR3 is TGTGCCAGCGGACAGGGGATCGGCTACACCTTC.

The chain uses TRBV9 and TRBJ1-1; 7 bases match TRBD1. The V gene end was trimmed by 4 bases and the J gene end by 3 bases; junction bases not matched to a gene: 6. Germline loops: CDR1 SGDLS, CDR2 YYNGEE. The CDR3 is 14 residues long. The CDR3 loop reads CASSMTGSDTEAFF. In DNA form, the CDR3 reads TGTGCCAGCAGCATGACAGGGTCGGACACTGAAGCTTTCTTT. The full variable domain, rest sourced from reference TRBV9 and TRBJ1-1, is DSGVTQTPKHLITATGQRVTLRCSPRSGDLSVYWYQQSLDQGLQFLIQYYNGEERAKGNILERFSAQQFPDLHSELNLSSLELGDSALYFCASSMTGSDTEAFFGQGTRLTVV.

This clone appeared once. The rearrangement links TRBV6-5 to TRBJ2-5, with 10 bases that match TRBD1. The CDR3 is made up of 14 amino acids. V was pared by 10 bases and J by 2 bases, with 7 bases of the junction left unmatched. Germline values: CDR1 MNHEY, CDR2 SVGAGI. CDR3 amino acids: CATSRTGGQETQYF. CDR3 sequence (DNA): TGTGCCACCTCGAGGACAGGGGGACAAGAGACCCAGTACTTC.

The CDR3 protein is CASSLTGGSGGYTF. For the CDR3, the DNA is TGTGCCAGCAGCCTCACCGGGGGGTCGGGTGGCTACACCTTC. The chain combines TRBV6-1 with TRBJ1-2; tentatively, D is TRBD1 (5 bases). V gave up 6 bases and J gave up 7 bases, with 18 bases separating them. CDR3 size: 14 residues. Looked up from germline, CDR1 is MNHNS and CDR2 is SASEGT.

V and J are TRBV7-2 and TRBJ1-6, with a weak D call TRBD1 (5 bases). The germline V and J ends were trimmed by 3 bases and 7 bases, with 13 bases remaining between them. CDR1 SGHTA and CDR2 FQGNSA come from the germline V gene. The CDR3 loop spans 15 amino acids. This chain's CDR3 is CASSFYSGMNSPLHF. The CDR3 DNA reads as TGTGCCAGCAGCTTTTACTCAGGGATGAATTCACCCCTCCACTTT.

This clone was seen only once. This chain links TRBV2 with TRBJ2-2; the match to TRBD2 covers 10 bases. The CDR3 has 16 residues. Germline trimming cut 5 bases from V and 4 bases from J; bases unmatched to any gene: 7. Germline CDR1 reads SNHLY; CDR2 reads FYNNEI. Here the CDR3 reads CASSQGLAGVTGELFF. CDR3 bases: TGTGCCAGCAGTCAGGGTCTAGCGGGGGTCACCGGGGAGCTGTTTTTT. The full variable domain, rest sourced from reference TRBV2 and TRBJ2-2, is EPEVTQTPSHQVTQMGQEVILRCVPISNHLYFYWYRQILGQKVEFLVSFYNNEISEKSEIFDDQFSVERPDGSNFTLKIRSTKLEDSAMYFCASSQGLAGVTGELFFGEGSRLTVL.

This clone was found once. The chain has TRBV18 and TRBJ2-7; a weak D match, TRBD2 (5 bases). The CDR3 runs 13 residues. V lost 7 bases to trimming and J lost 0 bases, with 10 bases between them. Germline V gene data show CDR1 as KGHSH and CDR2 as LQKENI. CDR3 amino acids: CASFSGSSYEQYF. The CDR3 DNA reads as TGTGCCAGCTTCTCGGGATCCTCCTACGAGCAGTACTTC.

A few counts support this clone. This rearrangement joins TRBV18 to TRBJ2-1; no reliable D call. Germline V CDR1 and CDR2: KGHSH, LQKENI. CDR3 length equals 14 residues. V was pared by 3 bases and J by 3 bases, with 9 bases between. CDR3 DNA sequence: TGTGCCAGCTCACCTTCCCGGGTCTACAATGAGCAGTTCTTC. Protein sequence: CASSPSRVYNEQFF.

The genes are TRBV3-1 (or the pseudogene TRBV3-2) and TRBJ1-4, with 10 bases lining up with TRBD1. V dropped 3 bases and J dropped 6; count of bases not matched to a gene: 4. The length of the CDR3 is 15 residues. Per the germline V gene, CDR1 is LGHDT and CDR2 is YNNKEL (reference sequence). In DNA, the CDR3 is TGTGCCAGCAGCCAGCCCGGGACAGGGGATGAAAAACTGTTTTTT. Translation gives CASSQPGTGDEKLFF.

This sequence joins TRBV20-1 and TRBJ1-2; D is unclear. CDR3 size: 9 residues. V was cut by 4 bases and J by 10 bases, with 7 bases left in between. From germline, CDR1 is DFQATT and CDR2 SNEGSKA (reference sequence). The CDR3 spells CSANLLYTF. The DNA of the CDR3 is TGCAGTGCTAATCTCCTCTACACCTTC.

This chain connects TRBV9 to TRBJ2-1; 9 bases are shared with TRBD2. CDR3 length: 19 amino acids. Germline CDR1 SGDLS, CDR2 YYNGEE. The ends lost 0 bases at V and 0 bases at J; junction bases unmatched: 10. CDR3 bases: TGTGCCAGCAGCGTAGTGGGAGCGGGGGGACCCAGCTCCTACAATGAGCAGTTCTTC. Translating gives CASSVVGAGGPSSYNEQFF.

This chain links TRBV4-1 with TRBJ2-7; 9 bases fit TRBD1. V was pared by 2 bases and J by 4 bases, with 9 bases of the junction left unmatched. CDR1 MGHRA and CDR2 YSYEKL come from the germline V gene. The CDR3 runs to 16 residues. The CDR3 spells CASSQITGGRGYEQYF. CDR3 nucleotides: TGCGCCAGCAGCCAAATAACAGGGGGCCGTGGTTACGAGCAGTACTTC.

With regard to this clone: Mismatch with germline at one junction end may stem from a read error. The chain couples TRBV7-2 to TRBJ2-7; 11 bases match TRBD1. The CDR3 is made up of 12 amino acids. The V gene's germline CDR1 is SGHTA and CDR2 FQGNSA. In DNA form, the CDR3 reads TGTGCCAGCAGCTTCTCGGCCGGACAGGGGGCTTTC. Translation: CASSFSAGQGAF.

The genes are TRBV6-5 and TRBJ1-2; no definite D call. V was trimmed by 4 bases and J by 0 bases, leaving 12 bases between them. The germline V gene has CDR1 MNHEY and CDR2 SVGAGI. The CDR3 extends over 15 amino acids. The CDR3, as DNA: TGTGCCAGCAGTTTGCGTTCTATGGCTAACTATGGCTACACCTTC. This translates into CASSLRSMANYGYTF.

The V and J genes are TRBV2 and TRBJ1-6, with 10 bases fitting TRBD1. Germline V gives CDR1 SNHLY, CDR2 FYNNEI. The CDR3 has 15 residues. Losses at the gene ends were 6 bases for V and 8 bases for J; bases not matched to a gene: 7. The CDR3 protein is CASSYGTGVDSPLHF. The CDR3 region has the DNA TGTGCCAGCAGCTACGGGACAGGGGTAGATTCACCCCTCCACTTT.

The V gene is TRBV5-1, the J gene TRBJ1-2; 7 bases match TRBD1. Per germline, CDR1 SGHRS and CDR2 YFSETQ. This CDR3 is 16 amino acids long. V gave up 4 bases and J gave up 7 bases; unmatched junction bases: 16. This CDR3 is CASSIRPGQAMGGYTF. The CDR3 DNA follows: TGCGCCAGCAGCATAAGACCCGGACAGGCAATGGGTGGCTACACCTTC.

The rearrangement links TRBV14 to TRBJ2-7, with 10 nucleotides matching TRBD1. The CDR3 totals 15 residues. The junction had 7 bases not matched to a gene; V was cut back by 4 bases and J by 4 bases. The V gene's germline CDR1 is SGHDN and CDR2 FVKESK. CDR3 in amino acids: CASSRLTGGQYEQYF. CDR3 bases: TGTGCCAGCAGCCGGCTGACAGGGGGCCAGTACGAGCAGTACTTC.

The V gene is TRBV19, the J gene TRBJ1-6; no clear D gene. This CDR3 has 16 residues. Between the trimmed V and J ends, which lost 5 bases and 7 bases, there was a span of 18 bases. The germline CDR1 and CDR2 sequences are LNHDA and SQIVND (reference sequence). Here the CDR3 DNA reads TGTGCCAGTAGTCGCGACCCGGGGAGGAGCAATTCACCCCTCCACTTT. Protein product: CASSRDPGRSNSPLHF.

The chain couples TRBV30 to TRBJ2-3, with a possible D match to TRBD1 (5 bases). CDR1 GTSNPN and CDR2 SVGIG come from the germline V gene (reference sequence). The CDR3 consists of 14 residues. V dropped 2 bases and J dropped 6 bases, with 15 bases sitting between them. The CDR3 DNA follows: TGTGCCTGGAGTATCGAAGGGGCTAGTGATACGCAGTATTTT. This sequence encodes CAWSIEGASDTQYF.

The J gene is TRBJ1-6, the V gene TRBV28; perhaps TRBD1 as D (5 bases). V lost 6 bases, J lost 0 bases, and 12 bases lay in between. Germline loops: CDR1 MDHEN, CDR2 SYDVKM. This CDR3 has 16 residues. The CDR3 region has the DNA TGTGCCAGCAGCTTGGGAAGGGGCTCCTATAATTCACCCCTCCACTTT. Translation gives CASSLGRGSYNSPLHF. The full variable domain, completed using reference TRBV28 and TRBJ1-6, is DVKVTQSSRYLVKRTGEKVFLECVQDMDHENMFWYRQDPGLGLRLIYFSYDVKMKEKGDIPEGYSVSREKKERFSLILESASTNQTSMYLCASSLGRGSYNSPLHFGNGTRLTVT.

This chain joins TRBV5-6 and TRBJ1-1; D call uncertain. The CDR3 length is 13 residues. The V end was cut by 4 bases, the J end by 6 bases, with 13 bases between. Looked up from germline, CDR1 is SGHDT and CDR2 is YYEEEE. The chain's CDR3 is CASSLEGRAEAFF. For the CDR3, the DNA is TGTGCCAGCAGCCTCGAAGGGAGGGCTGAAGCTTTCTTT.

The chain joins TRBV28 to TRBJ2-1, with D tentatively TRBD1 (5 bases). Germline values: CDR1 MDHEN, CDR2 SYDVKM. V was pared by 5 bases and J by 11 bases, with 10 bases between. The CDR3 totals 11 residues. This chain's CDR3 is CASSGQGKQFF. The CDR3 coding sequence is TGTGCCAGCAGTGGACAAGGAAAGCAGTTCTTC.

This clone showed up just a few times. The CDR3 reads CAIRSRENTEAFF. The CDR3 coding sequence is TGTGCCATCCGGTCCAGGGAAAACACTGAAGCTTTCTTT. The chain combines TRBV10-3 with TRBJ1-1; D perhaps matches TRBD1 (5 bases). Per the germline V gene, CDR1 is ENHRY and CDR2 is SYGVKD. V lost 8 bases and J 2 bases, leaving 12 bases between the germline ends. The CDR3 has 13 residues.

The V call is TRBV5-1, the J call TRBJ1-1; TRBD1 aligns across 8 bases. Germline V lookup: CDR1 SGHRS, CDR2 YFSETQ. The CDR3 loop spans 14 amino acids. Unmatched junction bases numbered 4, after V lost 2 bases and J lost 4 bases. CDR3: CASSFTGGVTEAFF. CDR3 nucleotides: TGCGCCAGCAGCTTTACAGGGGGTGTCACTGAAGCTTTCTTT.